A selection of T cell receptor beta chains follows, all from one sample in a study of metastatic and nonmetastatic thyroid tumors. MiXCR was used by TCRdb to re-call the PCR reads. The sample includes about 43,000 clones, 20% to 25% of them seen just once. The sample taken for sequencing was tumor tissue. The source is a female donor with papillary thyroid cancer or a benign thyroid nodule (not recorded which). Some clones in this sample may be carry-over from other donors' samples. The CDR3 runs from the conserved cysteine through the conserved F or W.

TRBV3-1	TRBJ2-7	CASSQVRSRLAAYSYEQYF
TRBV10-2	TRBJ2-2	CASRMITGLAGGGGELFF
TRBV6-1	TRBJ2-7	CASSSGDAPYEQYF
TRBV29-1	TRBJ2-2	CSVERDGDTGELFF
TRBV24-1	TRBJ2-2	CATSTPLNTGELFF
TRBV5-1	TRBJ2-1	CASSVVGQGYNEQFF
TRBV28	TRBJ1-5	CASIPPEGPQHF
TRBV6-5	TRBJ2-1	CASSYTESRNEQFF
TRBV7-3	TRBJ1-6	CASSLQGGDSPLHF
TRBV6-1	TRBJ1-2	CASSAGTSYGCTF
TRBV6-5	TRBJ2-3	CASSYYRGINTQYF
TRBV20-1	TRBJ2-1	CSAIAVLAVYNEQFF
TRBV6-5	TRBJ1-2	CASSYQQGSTNYGYTF
TRBV6-1	TRBJ2-7	CASSRDRSAYEQYF
TRBV6-1	TRBJ1-2	CASSEVGTGQGYTF
TRBV2	TRBJ2-1	CASQRESYNEQFF
TRBV30	TRBJ1-4	CAWSLRTGNEKLFF
TRBV20-1	TRBJ1-4	CSATGGDRTFSTNEKLFF
TRBV15	TRBJ1-3	CATSRDDRPGNTIYF
TRBV6-1	TRBJ1-1	CASIKRGGERAFF
TRBV3-1	TRBJ1-1	CASSQGVMNTEAFF
TRBV6-1	TRBJ1-4	CASSEKGDVYEKLFF
TRBV6-1	TRBJ2-2	CASCPRPGGELFF
TRBV28	TRBJ2-7	CASSFIYEQYF
TRBV11-2	TRBJ2-1	CASSRTMTSGYNEQFF
TRBV6-4	TRBJ2-3	CASSERGDTDTQYF
TRBV20-1	TRBJ2-7	CSALIFGGREQYF
TRBV6-1	TRBJ1-1	CASSQGRYTEAFF
TRBV25-1	TRBJ1-2	CASSRNYGYTF
TRBV12-3/TRBV12-4	TRBJ1-5	CASRDSNQPQHF
TRBV27	TRBJ1-5	CASRTRYSNQPQHF
TRBV12-3/TRBV12-4	TRBJ1-2	CASSLQNYGYTF
TRBV6-1	TRBJ1-5	CASSVRKGQGGQPQHF
TRBV20-1	TRBJ1-1	CSARDLGSGQRDTEAFF
TRBV7-2	TRBJ2-2	CASSTSGGATGELFF
TRBV19	TRBJ1-5	CASSPASDQPQHF
TRBV9	TRBJ2-1	CASSVGGGTSYNEQFF
TRBV20-1	TRBJ2-7	CSARAQGGSSEQYF
TRBV27	TRBJ2-7	CASSPRNDYEQYF
TRBV7-9	TRBJ2-1	CASSLPLYNEQFF